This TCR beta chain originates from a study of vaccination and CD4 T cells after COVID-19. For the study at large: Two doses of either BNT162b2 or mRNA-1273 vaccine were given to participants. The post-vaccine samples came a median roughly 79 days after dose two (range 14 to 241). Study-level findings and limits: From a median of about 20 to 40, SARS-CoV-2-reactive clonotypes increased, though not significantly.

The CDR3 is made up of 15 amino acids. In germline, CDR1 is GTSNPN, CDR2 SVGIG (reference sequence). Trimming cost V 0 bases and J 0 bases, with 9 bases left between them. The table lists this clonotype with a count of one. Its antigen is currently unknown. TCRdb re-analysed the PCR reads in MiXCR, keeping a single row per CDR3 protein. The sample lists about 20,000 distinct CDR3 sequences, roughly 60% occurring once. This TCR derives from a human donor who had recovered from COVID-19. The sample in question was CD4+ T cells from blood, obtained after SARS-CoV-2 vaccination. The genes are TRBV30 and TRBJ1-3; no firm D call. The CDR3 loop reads CAWSVRFNSGNTIYF. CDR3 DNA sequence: TGTGCCTGGAGTGTACGGTTTAACTCTGGAAACACCATATATTTT.